The clone carrying this T cell receptor (beta chain) was recorded many times. As yet, its antigen is unknown. Unique molecular identifiers featured in how the TCRbeta library was prepared. Each CDR3 protein gets one entry after TCRdb re-called the PCR reads with MiXCR. The table includes 600,000 or so distinct CDR3 sequences, around 23% detected once. This record belongs to a study of T-cell reconstitution after alpha-beta-depleted transplantation in children. V was clipped by 0 bases and J by 0 bases, with 9 bases between them. This CDR3 contains 16 residues. Per germline, CDR1 LGHDT and CDR2 YNNKEL (reference sequence). Study findings and constraints: Some patients' high day-60 TCRbeta diversity was traced to surviving recipient T cells and thymic progenitors. After transplant, at about two months, alpha-beta T cells were reportedly derived from several hundred expanded graft clones. T-cell numbers and diversity one year post-transplant derived largely from freshly generated T cells.

The V call is TRBV3-1, the J call TRBJ1-3; D gene uncertain. This receptor was identified in a boy in the first two years of life who had a stem cell transplant for acute myeloid leukemia, so the T cells may come from the graft donor. The specimen comprised PBMCs, mostly from graft donor cells, sampled 360 days after TCRalphabeta/CD19-depleted stem cell transplant. For the CDR3, the DNA is TGTGCCAGCAGCCAAGATGAAACCATCTCTGGAAACACCATATATTTT. It encodes CASSQDETISGNTIYF.